This TCR beta chain emerged from a study of cytomegalovirus exposure and HLA in healthy donors. This clone was seen a handful of times. Its antigen remains unknown. Primers included in the PCR were 60 Vbeta and 13 Jbeta primers. Some clones are missing from TCRdb's copy, which holds only in-frame ones; the method was immunoSEQ multiplex PCR. This repertoire shows approximately 140,000 clones, 77% found once; its top ten account for 0.94%. Study results and limitations: Across HLA loci, a later analysis found differing TCR association rates, with DRB1 most and HLA-C fewest. In an earlier analysis, about 87% or about 30%: the productive usage of most TCR beta V segments.

Sequencing was performed on PBMCs. The sequence was collected from a woman aged 55 to 70 in good health and CMV-seronegative.

The CDR3: CASSALAGVDNEQFF. The CDR3 nucleotides read TGTGCCAGCAGCGCCCTAGCGGGAGTCGACAATGAGCAGTTCTTC. The chain carries TRBV13 and TRBJ2-1, with 10 bases identical to TRBD2. The CDR3 runs 15 residues. CDR1 and CDR2 from the germline V gene are PRHDT and FYEKMQ (reference sequence). With V trimmed by 5 bases and J by 5 bases, 6 bases remained unmatched.